The rows below give T cell receptor beta chains drawn from one sample of a study of pediatric ulcerative colitis. The repertoire was sequenced with immunoSEQ multiplex PCR; TCRdb's copy has only in-frame clones and lacks some. The table records about 36,000 clones, around 73% of them present only once. Sequenced: gut tissue. These receptors came from a boy aged 5-17 years with moderate ulcerative colitis. Each CDR3 is given with its conserved first and last residue. D genes are given only for firm matches. Some rows mark clone size as missing; the rest say once, few, many or name a class of expanded clone.

J,size,V,D,CDR3,DNA
TRBJ2-3,NA,TRBV18,NA,CASSPVGQNTDTQYF,TGTGCCAGCTCACCAGTCGGACAGAACACAGATACGCAGTATTTT
TRBJ1-6,NA,TRBV18,TRBD1,CASSPDRESFFRSPLHF,TGTGCCAGCTCACCAGACAGGGAGAGTTTTTTTCGTTCACCCCTCCACTTT
TRBJ2-5,NA,TRBV4-2,TRBD2,CASSPSGGAETQYF,TGTGCCAGCAGCCCTAGCGGGGGGGCGGAGACCCAGTACTTC
TRBJ2-1,NA,TRBV11-3,NA,CASSQGRNNEQFF,TGTGCCAGCAGCCAGGGCAGGAACAATGAGCAGTTCTTC
TRBJ1-5,NA,TRBV4-1,NA,CASSQVVGSNQPQHF,TGCGCCAGCAGCCAAGTGGTAGGGAGCAATCAGCCCCAGCATTTT
TRBJ1-6,NA,TRBV4-3,NA,CASSQTPLNSPLHF,TGCGCCAGCAGCCAAACACCTTTGAATTCACCCCTCCACTTT
TRBJ2-7,NA,TRBV29-1,NA,CSAHDDYEQYF,TGCAGCGCTCATGACGACTACGAGCAGTACTTC
TRBJ2-1,NA,TRBV5-1,NA,CASSLDLPSYNEQFF,TGCGCCAGCAGCCTAGACCTTCCCTCCTACAATGAGCAGTTCTTC
TRBJ2-5,NA,TRBV6-1,TRBD2,CASSLAGWETQYF,TGTGCCAGCAGTTTAGCGGGCTGGGAGACCCAGTACTTC
TRBJ1-5,NA,TRBV28,NA,CASMESGGNQPQHF,TGTGCCAGCATGGAGTCAGGAGGCAATCAGCCCCAGCATTTT
TRBJ2-1,NA,TRBV5-1,TRBD1,CASSPWGTGDEQFF,TGCGCCAGCAGCCCCTGGGGGACAGGGGATGAGCAGTTCTTC
TRBJ2-3,NA,TRBV2,TRBD2,CARGGVAASTDTQYF,TGTGCCAGGGGGGGGGTAGCGGCCAGCACAGATACGCAGTATTTT
TRBJ2-3,NA,TRBV27,NA,CASSLSTDTQYF,TGTGCCAGCAGTCTCTCCACAGATACGCAGTATTTT
TRBJ1-2,few,TRBV19,NA,CASSIVSAQGYGYTF,TGTGCCAGTAGTATAGTTTCGGCACAGGGCTATGGCTACACCTTC
TRBJ2-7,NA,TRBV5-1,TRBD1,CASSLIQGQNEQYF,TGCGCCAGCAGCTTAATACAGGGGCAAAACGAGCAGTACTTC
TRBJ2-6,NA,TRBV30,TRBD2,CAWSVLASGSAGANVLTF,TGTGCCTGGAGTGTACTAGCTAGCGGGAGCGCTGGGGCCAACGTCCTGACTTTC
TRBJ1-4,once,TRBV5-1,NA,CASSLRGGTGNEKLFF,TGCGCCAGCAGCTTGAGGGGAGGAACGGGGAATGAAAAACTGTTTTTT
TRBJ1-3,NA,TRBV11-2,NA,CASSLDSGGRNTIYF,TGTGCCAGCAGCTTAGATTCCGGGGGGAGAAACACCATATATTTT
TRBJ2-7,NA,TRBV28,TRBD1,CASSSTGTGGYEQYF,TGTGCCAGCAGTTCGACCGGGACAGGGGGCTACGAGCAGTACTTC
TRBJ2-1,few,TRBV11-3,NA,CASSDRTPGNEQFF,TGTGCCAGCAGCGATCGGACTCCCGGGAATGAGCAGTTCTTC
TRBJ1-1,NA,TRBV10-3,NA,CAIGWGGMNTEAFF,TGTGCCATAGGCTGGGGGGGAATGAACACTGAAGCTTTCTTT
TRBJ1-3,NA,TRBV7-2,NA,CASSLRVSDGVSGNTIYF,TGTGCCAGCAGCTTACGGGTCTCGGACGGCGTCTCTGGAAACACCATATATTTT